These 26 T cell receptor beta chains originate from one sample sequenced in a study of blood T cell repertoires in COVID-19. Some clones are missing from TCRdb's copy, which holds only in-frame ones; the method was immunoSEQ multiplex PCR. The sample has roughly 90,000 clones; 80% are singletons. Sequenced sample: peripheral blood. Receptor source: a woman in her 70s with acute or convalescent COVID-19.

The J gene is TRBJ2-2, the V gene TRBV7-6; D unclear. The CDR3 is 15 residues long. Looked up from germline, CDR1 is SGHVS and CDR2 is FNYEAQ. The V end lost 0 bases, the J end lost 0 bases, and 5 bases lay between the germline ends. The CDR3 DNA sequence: TGTGCCAGCAGCTTAGCGACAACGAACACCGGGGAGCTGTTTTTT. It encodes CASSLATTNTGELFF.

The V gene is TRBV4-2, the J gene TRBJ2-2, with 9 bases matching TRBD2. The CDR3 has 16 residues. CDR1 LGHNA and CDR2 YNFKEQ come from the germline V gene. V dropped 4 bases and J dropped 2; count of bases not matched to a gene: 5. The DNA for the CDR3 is TGTGCCAGCAGCCCGCTAGCGGGGCAAAACACCGGGGAGCTGTTTTTT. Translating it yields CASSPLAGQNTGELFF.

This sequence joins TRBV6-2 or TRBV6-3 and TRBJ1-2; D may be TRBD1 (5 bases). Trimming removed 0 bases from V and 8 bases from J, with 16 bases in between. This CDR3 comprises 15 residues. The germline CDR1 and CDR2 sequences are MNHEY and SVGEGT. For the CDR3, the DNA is TGTGCCAGCAGTTACTCGAATTATCGGGGGTACGGCTACACCTTC. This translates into CASSYSNYRGYGYTF.

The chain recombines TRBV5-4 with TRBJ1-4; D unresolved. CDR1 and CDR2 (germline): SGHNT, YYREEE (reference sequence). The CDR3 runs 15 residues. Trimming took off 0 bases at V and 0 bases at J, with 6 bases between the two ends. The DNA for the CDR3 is TGTGCCAGCAGCTTGGACGGAGCAACTAATGAAAAACTGTTTTTT. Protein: CASSLDGATNEKLFF.

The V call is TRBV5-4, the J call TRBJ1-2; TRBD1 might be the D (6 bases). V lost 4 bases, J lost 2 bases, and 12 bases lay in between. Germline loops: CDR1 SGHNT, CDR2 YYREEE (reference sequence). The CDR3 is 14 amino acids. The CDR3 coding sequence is TGTGCCAGCAGCCCCGGTGGACAGAACTATGGCTACACCTTC. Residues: CASSPGGQNYGYTF.

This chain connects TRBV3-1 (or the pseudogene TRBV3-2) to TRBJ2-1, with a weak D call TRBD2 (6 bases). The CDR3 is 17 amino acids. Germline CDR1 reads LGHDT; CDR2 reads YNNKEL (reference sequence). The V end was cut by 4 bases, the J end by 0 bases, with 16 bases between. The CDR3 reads CASSRRPGLSSYNEQFF. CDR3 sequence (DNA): TGTGCCAGCAGCCGACGCCCCGGACTAAGCTCCTACAATGAGCAGTTCTTC.

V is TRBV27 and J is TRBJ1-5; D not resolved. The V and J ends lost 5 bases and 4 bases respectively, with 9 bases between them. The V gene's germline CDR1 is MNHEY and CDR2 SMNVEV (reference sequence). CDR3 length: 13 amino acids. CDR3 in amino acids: CASSRVWNQPQHF. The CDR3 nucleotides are TGTGCCAGCAGTCGGGTTTGGAATCAGCCCCAGCATTTT.

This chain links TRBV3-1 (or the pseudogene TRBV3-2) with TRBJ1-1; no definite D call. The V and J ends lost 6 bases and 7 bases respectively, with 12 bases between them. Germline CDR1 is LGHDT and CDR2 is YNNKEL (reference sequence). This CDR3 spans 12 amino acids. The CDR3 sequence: CASRQAPGEAFF. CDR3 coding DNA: TGTGCCAGCAGGCAGGCCCCCGGTGAAGCTTTCTTT.

CDR3 DNA sequence: TGTGCCAGCAGTTCGCCTAGTTACAATGAGCAGTTCTTC. Encoded protein: CASSSPSYNEQFF. The chain carries TRBV28 and TRBJ2-1; D is unclear. V was trimmed by 4 bases and J by 4 bases, leaving 8 bases between them. Germline V CDR1 and CDR2: MDHEN, SYDVKM. The CDR3 covers 13 residues.

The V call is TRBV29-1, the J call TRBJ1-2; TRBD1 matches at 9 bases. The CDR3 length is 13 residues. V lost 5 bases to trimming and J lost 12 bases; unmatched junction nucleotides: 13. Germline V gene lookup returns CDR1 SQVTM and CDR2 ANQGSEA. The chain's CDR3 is CSVTDRGIEGNTF. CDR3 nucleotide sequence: TGCAGCGTTACGGACAGGGGAATCGAAGGAAACACCTTC.

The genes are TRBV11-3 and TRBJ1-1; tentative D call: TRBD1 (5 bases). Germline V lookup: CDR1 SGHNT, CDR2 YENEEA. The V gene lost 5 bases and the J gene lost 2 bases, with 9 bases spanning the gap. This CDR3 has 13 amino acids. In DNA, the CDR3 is TGTGCCAGCAGCGAGGGACTTAACACTGAAGCTTTCTTT. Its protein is CASSEGLNTEAFF.

CDR3 sequence (DNA): TGTGCCACCAGGGGCTGGGGGGAGTACGAGCAGTACTTC. It codes for CATRGWGEYEQYF. V usage is TRBV10-3 and J usage is TRBJ2-7, with D possibly called TRBD1 or TRBD2 (6 bases each). The CDR3 is made up of 13 amino acids. Trimming took off 10 bases at V and 4 bases at J, with 17 bases between the two ends. In germline, CDR1 is ENHRY, CDR2 SYGVKD.

In DNA, the CDR3 is TGTGCCAGCAGCTTTAGCGGGAGCAGGGACGAGCAGTACTTC. This gives the protein CASSFSGSRDEQYF. The chain employs TRBV6-5 and TRBJ2-7; 9 nucleotides match TRBD2. After removal of 6 bases from V and 5 bases from J, the junction contained 8 bases not matched to a gene. The length of the CDR3 is 14 residues. CDR1 is MNHEY, CDR2 SVGAGI, per germline.

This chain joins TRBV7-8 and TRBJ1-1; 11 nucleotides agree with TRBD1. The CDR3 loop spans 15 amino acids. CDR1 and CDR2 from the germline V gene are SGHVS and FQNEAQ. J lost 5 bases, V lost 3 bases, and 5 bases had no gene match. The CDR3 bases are TGTGCCAGCAGCTTGGACAGGGGGCAGGGAACTGAAGCTTTCTTT. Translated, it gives CASSLDRGQGTEAFF.

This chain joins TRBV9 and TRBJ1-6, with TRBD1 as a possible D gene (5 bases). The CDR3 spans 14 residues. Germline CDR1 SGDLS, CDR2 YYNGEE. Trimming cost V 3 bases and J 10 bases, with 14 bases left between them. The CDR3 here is CASSDQGFGSPLHF. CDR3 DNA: TGTGCCAGCAGCGACCAGGGATTCGGCTCACCCCTCCACTTT.

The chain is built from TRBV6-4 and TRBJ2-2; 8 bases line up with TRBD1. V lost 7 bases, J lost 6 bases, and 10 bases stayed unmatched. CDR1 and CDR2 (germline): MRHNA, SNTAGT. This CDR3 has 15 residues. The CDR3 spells CASIDGQGRAGELFF. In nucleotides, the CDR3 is TGTGCCAGCATCGACGGACAGGGACGGGCCGGGGAGCTGTTTTTT.

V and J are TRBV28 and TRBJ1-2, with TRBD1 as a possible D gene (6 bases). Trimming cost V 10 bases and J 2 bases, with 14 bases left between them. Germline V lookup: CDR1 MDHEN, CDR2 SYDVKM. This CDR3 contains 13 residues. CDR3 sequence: CATTAQGNYGYTF. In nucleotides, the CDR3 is TGTGCCACAACCGCGCAGGGGAACTATGGCTACACCTTC.

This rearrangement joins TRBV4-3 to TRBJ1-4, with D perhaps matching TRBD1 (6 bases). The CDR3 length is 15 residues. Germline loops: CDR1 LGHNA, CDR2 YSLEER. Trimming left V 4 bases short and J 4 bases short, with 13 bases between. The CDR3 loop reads CASSLLRGGNEKLFF. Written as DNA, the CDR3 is TGCGCCAGCAGCCTTCTCAGGGGTGGTAATGAAAAACTGTTTTTT.

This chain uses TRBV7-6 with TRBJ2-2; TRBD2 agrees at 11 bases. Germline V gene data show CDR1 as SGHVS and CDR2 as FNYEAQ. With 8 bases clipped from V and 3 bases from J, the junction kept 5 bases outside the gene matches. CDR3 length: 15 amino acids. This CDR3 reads CASRTSGSYTGELFF. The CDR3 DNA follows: TGTGCCAGCCGGACTAGCGGGTCATACACCGGGGAGCTGTTTTTT.

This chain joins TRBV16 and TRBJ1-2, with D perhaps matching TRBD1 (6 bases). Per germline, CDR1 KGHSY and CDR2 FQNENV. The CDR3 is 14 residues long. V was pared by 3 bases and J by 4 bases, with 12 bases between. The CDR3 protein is CASSQSQGTYGYTF. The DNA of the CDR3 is TGTGCCAGCAGCCAGTCACAGGGAACCTATGGCTACACCTTC.

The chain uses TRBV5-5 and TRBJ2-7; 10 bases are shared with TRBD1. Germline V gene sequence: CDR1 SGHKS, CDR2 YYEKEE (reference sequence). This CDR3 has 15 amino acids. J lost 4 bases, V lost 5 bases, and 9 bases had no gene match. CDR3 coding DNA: TGTGCCAGCAGTTCGACCGGGACAGGGGCGTACGAGCAGTACTTC. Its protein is CASSSTGTGAYEQYF.

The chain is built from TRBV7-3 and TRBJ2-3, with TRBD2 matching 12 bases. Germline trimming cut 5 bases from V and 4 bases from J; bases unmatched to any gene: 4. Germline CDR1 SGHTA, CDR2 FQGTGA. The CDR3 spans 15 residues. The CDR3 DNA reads TGTGCCAGCAGCCGGACTAGCGGGATGGCAGATACGCAGTATTTT. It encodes CASSRTSGMADTQYF.

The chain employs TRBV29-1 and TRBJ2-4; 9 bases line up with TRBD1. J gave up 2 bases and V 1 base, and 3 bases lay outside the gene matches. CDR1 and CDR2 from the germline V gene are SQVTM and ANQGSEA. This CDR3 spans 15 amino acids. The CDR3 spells CSVEVTGGSKNIQYF. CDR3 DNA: TGCAGCGTTGAAGTGACAGGGGGTTCCAAAAACATTCAGTACTTC. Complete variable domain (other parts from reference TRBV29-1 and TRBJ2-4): SAVISQKPSRDICQRGTSLTIQCQVDSQVTMMFWYRQQPGQSLTLIATANQGSEATYESGFVIDKFPISRPNLTFSTLTVSNMSPEDSSIYLCSVEVTGGSKNIQYFGAGTRLSVL.

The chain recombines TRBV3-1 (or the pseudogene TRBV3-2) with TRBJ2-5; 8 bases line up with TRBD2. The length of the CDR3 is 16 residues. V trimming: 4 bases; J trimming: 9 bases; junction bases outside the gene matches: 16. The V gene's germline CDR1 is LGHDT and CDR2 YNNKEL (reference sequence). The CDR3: CASSPGGPGVTTAQYF. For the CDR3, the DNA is TGTGCCAGCAGCCCGGGAGGGCCGGGGGTTACAACGGCCCAGTACTTC.

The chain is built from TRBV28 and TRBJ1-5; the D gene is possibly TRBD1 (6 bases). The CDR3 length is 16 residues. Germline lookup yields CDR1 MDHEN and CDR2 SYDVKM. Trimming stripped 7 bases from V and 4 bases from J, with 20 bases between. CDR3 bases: TGTGCCAGCATCGTAGGAGGCAGGGGAAGAAATCAGCCCCAGCATTTT. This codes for CASIVGGRGRNQPQHF. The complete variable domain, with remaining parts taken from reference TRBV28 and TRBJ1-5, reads DVKVTQSSRYLVKRTGEKVFLECVQDMDHENMFWYRQDPGLGLRLIYFSYDVKMKEKGDIPEGYSVSREKKERFSLILESASTNQTSMYLCASIVGGRGRNQPQHFGDGTRLSIL.

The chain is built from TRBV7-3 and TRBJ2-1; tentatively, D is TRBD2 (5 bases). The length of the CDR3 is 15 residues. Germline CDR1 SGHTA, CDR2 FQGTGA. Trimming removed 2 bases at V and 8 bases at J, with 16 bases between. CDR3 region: CASSLGLAVYDEQFF. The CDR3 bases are TGTGCCAGCAGCTTAGGGCTAGCCGTTTACGATGAGCAGTTCTTC.